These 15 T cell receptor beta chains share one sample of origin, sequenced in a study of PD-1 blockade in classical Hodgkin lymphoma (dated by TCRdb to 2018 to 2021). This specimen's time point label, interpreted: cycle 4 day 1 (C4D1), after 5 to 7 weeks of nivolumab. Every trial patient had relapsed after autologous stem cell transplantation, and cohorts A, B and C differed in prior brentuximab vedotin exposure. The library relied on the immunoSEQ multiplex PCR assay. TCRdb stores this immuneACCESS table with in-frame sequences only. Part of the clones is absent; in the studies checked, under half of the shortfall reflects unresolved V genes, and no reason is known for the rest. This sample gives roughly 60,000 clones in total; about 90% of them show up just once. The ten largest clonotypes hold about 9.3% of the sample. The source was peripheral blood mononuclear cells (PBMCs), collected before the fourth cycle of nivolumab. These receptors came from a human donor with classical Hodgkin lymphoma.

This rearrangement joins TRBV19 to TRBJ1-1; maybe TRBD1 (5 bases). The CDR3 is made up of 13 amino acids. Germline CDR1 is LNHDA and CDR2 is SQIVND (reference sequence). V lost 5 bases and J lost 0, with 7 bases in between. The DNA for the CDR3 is TGTGCCAGTAGTGGGACGGTGAACACTGAAGCTTTCTTT. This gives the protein CASSGTVNTEAFF. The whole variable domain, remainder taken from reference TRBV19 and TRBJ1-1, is DGGITQSPKYLFRKEGQNVTLSCEQNLNHDAMYWYRQDPGQGLRLIYYSQIVNDFQKGDIAEGYSVSREKKESFPLTVTSAQKNPTAFYLCASSGTVNTEAFFGQGTRLTVV.

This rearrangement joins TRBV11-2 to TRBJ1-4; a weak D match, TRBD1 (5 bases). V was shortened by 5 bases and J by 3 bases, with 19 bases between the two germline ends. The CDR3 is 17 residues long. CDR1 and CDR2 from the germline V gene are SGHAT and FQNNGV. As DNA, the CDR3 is TGTGCCAGCAGCCCCCTAGTAGGGGCGGCGGCTAATGAAAAACTGTTTTTT. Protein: CASSPLVGAAANEKLFF.

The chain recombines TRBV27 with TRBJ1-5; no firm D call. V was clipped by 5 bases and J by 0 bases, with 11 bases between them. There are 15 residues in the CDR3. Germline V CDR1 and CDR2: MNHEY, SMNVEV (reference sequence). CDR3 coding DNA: TGTGCCAGCAGTCTGACACCCTATAGCAATCAGCCCCAGCATTTT. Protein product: CASSLTPYSNQPQHF.

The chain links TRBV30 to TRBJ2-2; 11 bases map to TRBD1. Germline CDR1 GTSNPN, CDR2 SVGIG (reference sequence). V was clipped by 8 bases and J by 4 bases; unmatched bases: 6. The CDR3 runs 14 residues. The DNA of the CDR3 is TGTGCCCGACGGGACAGGGGGATCACCGGGGAGCTGTTTTTT. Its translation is CARRDRGITGELFF.

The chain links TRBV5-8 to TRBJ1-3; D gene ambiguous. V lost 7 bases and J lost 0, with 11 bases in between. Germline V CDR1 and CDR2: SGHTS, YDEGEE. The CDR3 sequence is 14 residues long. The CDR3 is CASERASSGNTIYF. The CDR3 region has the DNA TGTGCCAGCGAAAGGGCTTCCTCTGGAAACACCATATATTTT.

The CDR3, as DNA: TGTGCCAGCAGTTACGTGGGCCAACCGCAAGAGACCCAGTACTTC. It encodes CASSYVGQPQETQYF. V usage is TRBV6-6 and J usage is TRBJ2-5; unclear D gene. Trimming left V 2 bases short and J 2 bases short, with 12 bases between. CDR1 is MNHNY, CDR2 SVGAGI, per germline (reference sequence). The CDR3 contains 15 residues.

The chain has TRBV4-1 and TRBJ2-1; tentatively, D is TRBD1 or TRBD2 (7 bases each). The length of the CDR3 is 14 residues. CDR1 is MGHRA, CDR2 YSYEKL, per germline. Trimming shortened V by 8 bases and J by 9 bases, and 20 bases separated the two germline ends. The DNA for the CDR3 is TGCGCCAGCTGCGGGGAGGGGGCGTCCACTGAGCAGTTCTTC. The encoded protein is CASCGEGASTEQFF.

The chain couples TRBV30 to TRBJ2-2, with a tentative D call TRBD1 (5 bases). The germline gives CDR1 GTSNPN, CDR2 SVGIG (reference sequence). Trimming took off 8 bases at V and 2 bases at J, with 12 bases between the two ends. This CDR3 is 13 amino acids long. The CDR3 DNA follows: TGTGCCCGAGACAGCTCTAACACCGGGGAGCTGTTTTTT. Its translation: CARDSSNTGELFF.

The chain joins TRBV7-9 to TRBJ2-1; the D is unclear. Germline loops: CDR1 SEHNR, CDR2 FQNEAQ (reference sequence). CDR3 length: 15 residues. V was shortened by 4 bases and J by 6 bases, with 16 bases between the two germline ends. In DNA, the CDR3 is TGTGCCAGCAGCTCAAGGACGGCTAGGGCCAATGAGCAGTTCTTC. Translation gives CASSSRTARANEQFF. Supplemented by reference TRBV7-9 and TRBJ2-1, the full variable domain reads DTGVSQNPRHKITKRGQNVTFRCDPISEHNRLYWYRQTLGQGPEFLTYFQNEAQLEKSRLLSDRFSAERPKGSFSTLEIQRTEQGDSAMYLCASSSRTARANEQFFGPGTRLTVL.

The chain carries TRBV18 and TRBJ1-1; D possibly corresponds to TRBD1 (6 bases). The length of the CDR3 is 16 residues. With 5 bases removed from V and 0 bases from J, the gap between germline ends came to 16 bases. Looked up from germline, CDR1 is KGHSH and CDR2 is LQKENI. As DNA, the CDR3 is TGTGCCAGCTCAACTACGCGGGGGCAGATGAACACTGAAGCTTTCTTT. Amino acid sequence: CASSTTRGQMNTEAFF.

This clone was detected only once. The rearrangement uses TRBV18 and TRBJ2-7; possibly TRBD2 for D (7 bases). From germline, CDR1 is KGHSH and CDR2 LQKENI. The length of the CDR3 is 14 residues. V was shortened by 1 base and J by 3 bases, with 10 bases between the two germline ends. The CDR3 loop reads CASSPRRGGYEQYF. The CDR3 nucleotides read TGTGCCAGCTCACCACGGAGGGGGGGCTACGAGCAGTACTTC.

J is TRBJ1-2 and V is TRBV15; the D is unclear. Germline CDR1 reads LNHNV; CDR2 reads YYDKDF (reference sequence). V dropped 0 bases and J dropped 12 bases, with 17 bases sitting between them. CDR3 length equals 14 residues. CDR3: CATSRDPGAAVNTF. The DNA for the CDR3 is TGTGCCACCAGCAGAGATCCCGGCGCAGCCGTGAACACCTTC.

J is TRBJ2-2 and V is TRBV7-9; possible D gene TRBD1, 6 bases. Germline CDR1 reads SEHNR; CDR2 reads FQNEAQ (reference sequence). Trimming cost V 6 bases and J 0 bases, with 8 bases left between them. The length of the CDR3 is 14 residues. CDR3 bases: TGTGCCAGCAGGGGGACACCGAACACCGGGGAGCTGTTTTTT. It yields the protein CASRGTPNTGELFF.

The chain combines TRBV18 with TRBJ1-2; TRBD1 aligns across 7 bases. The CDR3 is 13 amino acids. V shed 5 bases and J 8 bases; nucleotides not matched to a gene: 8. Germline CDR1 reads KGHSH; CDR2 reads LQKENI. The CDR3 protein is CASSYGQVDGYTF. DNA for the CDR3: TGTGCCAGCTCATACGGACAGGTAGACGGCTACACCTTC.

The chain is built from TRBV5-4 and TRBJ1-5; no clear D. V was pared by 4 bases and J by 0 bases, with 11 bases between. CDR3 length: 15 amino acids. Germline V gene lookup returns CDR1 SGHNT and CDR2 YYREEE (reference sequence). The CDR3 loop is CASSTGPVSNQPQHF. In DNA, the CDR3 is TGTGCCAGCAGCACTGGACCGGTTAGCAATCAGCCCCAGCATTTT.